The clone carrying this TCR beta chain turned up a few times. The sample belongs to a study of cytomegalovirus exposure and HLA in healthy donors. The PCR ran on 60 Vbeta and 13 Jbeta primers. TCRdb's table, derived via immunoSEQ multiplex PCR, lists solely in-frame clones and lacks some. The sample consists of fewer than 150,000 clones, 70% to 80% of them appearing once. Germline CDR1 is SGHVS and CDR2 is FNYEAQ. The CDR3 sequence is 15 residues long. Trimming pared 1 base from V and 6 bases from J, leaving 12 bases between. The sequencing sample was made of PBMCs. The chain uses TRBV7-6 and TRBJ2-2, with TRBD1 as a possible D gene (5 bases). The receptor comes from a middle-aged man in good health and CMV-seronegative. The CDR3 reads CASSLETEAAGELFF. The CDR3 region has the DNA TGTGCCAGCAGCTTAGAGACAGAGGCCGCCGGGGAGCTGTTTTTT.